Below, 31 T cell receptor beta chains from the same sample are listed, as sequenced in a study of cytomegalovirus exposure and HLA in healthy donors. Researchers ran the PCR with 60 Vbeta and 13 Jbeta primers. The method was immunoSEQ multiplex PCR; TCRdb's version includes in-frame clones alone and lacks a portion of them. Of 120,000 to 150,000 clones listed, around 78% are singletons. Sequencing was done on a sample of PBMCs. The receptors stem from a male donor in good health and CMV-seronegative.

V gene TRBV6-8 combines with J gene TRBJ2-7, with 9 bases identical to TRBD2. V was clipped by 2 bases and J by 3 bases; unmatched bases: 2. The CDR3 length is 14 residues. Germline CDR1 reads MNHGY; CDR2 reads SAAAGT. The DNA of the CDR3 is TGTGCCAGCAGTTACGGACTAGCGCACTACGAGCAGTACTTC. This gives the protein CASSYGLAHYEQYF.

This clone has more than one count but fewer than ten. J is TRBJ2-3 and V is TRBV7-9; 10 bases agree with TRBD1. V shed 5 bases and J 4 bases; nucleotides not matched to a gene: 12. The CDR3 has 17 amino acids. Germline V gives CDR1 SEHNR, CDR2 FQNEAQ (reference sequence). CDR3 nucleotides: TGTGCCAGCAGCCCTGGTGGGGGACAGGGGTCCGCAGATACGCAGTATTTT. Its protein product is CASSPGGGQGSADTQYF. The full variable domain, in which reference TRBV7-9 and TRBJ2-3 provide the parts outside the CDR3, is DTGVSQNPRHKITKRGQNVTFRCDPISEHNRLYWYRQTLGQGPEFLTYFQNEAQLEKSRLLSDRFSAERPKGSFSTLEIQRTEQGDSAMYLCASSPGGGQGSADTQYFGPGTRLTVL.

This clone was counted once. The V gene is TRBV29-1, the J gene TRBJ2-5, with unresolved D. The DNA matches TRBJ2-7 better at its end, which makes the J call doubtful. CDR3 size: 12 residues. The germline CDR1 and CDR2 sequences are SQVTM and ANQGSEA. Written as DNA, the CDR3 is TGCAGCGTTGAAGGCCGTTCCTACGAGCAGTACTTC. Protein product: CSVEGRSYEQYF.

The chain employs TRBV5-4 and TRBJ2-2; no clear D. The CDR3 has 14 residues. The germline V and J ends were trimmed by 4 bases and 1 base, with 8 bases remaining between them. The germline CDR1 and CDR2 sequences are SGHNT and YYREEE (reference sequence). The CDR3 bases are TGTGCCAGCAGCGCCACTTGGAACACCGGGGAGCTGTTTTTT. Translation gives CASSATWNTGELFF.

V gene TRBV6-5 combines with J gene TRBJ1-3; D is undetermined. There are 16 residues in the CDR3. Germline V gene lookup returns CDR1 MNHEY and CDR2 SVGAGI. The V end lost 2 bases, the J end lost 2 bases, and 13 bases lay between the germline ends. Here the CDR3 DNA reads TGTGCCAGCAGTTACGGTCGCCAGATAACTGGAAACACCATATATTTT. Translation gives CASSYGRQITGNTIYF.

The chain recombines TRBV6-5 with TRBJ1-5; 10 nucleotides line up with TRBD1. The length of the CDR3 is 15 residues. Germline CDR1 is MNHEY and CDR2 is SVGAGI. V lost 6 bases, J lost 5 bases, and 7 bases stayed unmatched. In nucleotides, the CDR3 is TGTGCCAGCAGGAGGGACAGGGGTTTTGATCAGCCCCAGCATTTT. This codes for CASRRDRGFDQPQHF.

A note on this clone: An end of the junction differs from the germline gene, which may be a read error. The J gene is TRBJ2-5, the V gene TRBV5-1; 12 positions agree with TRBD2. The CDR3 runs 16 residues. Germline CDR1 reads SGHRS; CDR2 reads YFSETQ. The CDR3 DNA reads TGCGCCCGCAGCTTAACCCAGGGACTAGCGGGAGAGACCCAGTACTTC. Protein: CARSLTQGLAGETQYF.

CDR3 DNA: TGCGCCAGCAGCTTGCAGGTTGGGCACGATGGCTACACCTTC. Encoded protein: CASSLQVGHDGYTF. This rearrangement joins TRBV5-1 to TRBJ1-2; D ambiguous. Germline CDR1 SGHRS, CDR2 YFSETQ. This CDR3 region has 14 residues. V was cut by 1 base and J by 6 bases, with 13 bases left in between.

The chain has TRBV9 and TRBJ1-1; the match to TRBD1 covers 7 bases. CDR3 length: 15 residues. V trimming: 3 bases; J trimming: 2 bases; junction bases outside the gene matches: 7. Germline CDR1 reads SGDLS; CDR2 reads YYNGEE. CDR3 protein: CASSGYRGTNTEAFF. Here the CDR3 DNA reads TGTGCCAGCAGCGGTTACAGGGGAACCAACACTGAAGCTTTCTTT.

This clone was counted a single time. The chain has TRBV6-1 and TRBJ2-5; 7 bases agree with TRBD2. The J call may be faulty, since TRBJ2-7 better matches the DNA end. The germline CDR1 and CDR2 sequences are MNHNS and SASEGT. This CDR3 region has 13 residues. The CDR3 loop reads CASSGGTTYEQYF. CDR3 sequence (DNA): TGTGCCAGCAGTGGAGGGACTACCTACGAGCAGTACTTC.

V and J are TRBV10-3 and TRBJ2-7; 12 bases fit TRBD2. Trimming took 1 base from V and 3 from J; bases not matched to a gene: 4. Germline values: CDR1 ENHRY, CDR2 SYGVKD. The CDR3 loop spans 16 amino acids. Written as DNA, the CDR3 is TGTGCCATCAGTGAGTATGAGACTAGCGGGAGCTACGAGCAGTACTTC. Its protein is CAISEYETSGSYEQYF.

The CDR3 DNA reads TGCAGCGTTCAAATTAGCAATCAGCCCCAGCATTTT. Translation gives CSVQISNQPQHF. This chain connects TRBV29-1 to TRBJ1-5; D not resolved. V was pared by 5 bases and J by 0 bases, with 5 bases between. The CDR3 totals 12 residues. Germline CDR1 is SQVTM and CDR2 is ANQGSEA.

The chain joins TRBV9 to TRBJ1-1; TRBD1 matches at 9 bases. This CDR3 is 15 amino acids long. With V trimmed by 3 bases and J by 1 base, 4 bases remained unmatched. Germline CDR1 and CDR2: SGDLS and YYNGEE. CDR3 amino acids: CASSARGQGNTEAFF. The CDR3 nucleotides read TGTGCCAGCAGCGCGAGGGGACAGGGGAACACTGAAGCTTTCTTT.

This rearrangement joins TRBV19 to TRBJ2-5; the match to TRBD2 covers 10 bases. This CDR3 is built from 16 residues. Trimming took 2 bases from V and 0 from J; bases not matched to a gene: 3. Germline V gene lookup returns CDR1 LNHDA and CDR2 SQIVND (reference sequence). Here the CDR3 reads CASSIRAGGDQETQYF. CDR3 sequence (DNA): TGTGCCAGTAGTATAAGAGCGGGGGGGGACCAAGAGACCCAGTACTTC.

The rearrangement uses TRBV29-1 and TRBJ2-1; D is possibly TRBD1 (5 bases). Trimming shortened V by 2 bases and J by 6 bases, and 8 bases separated the two germline ends. This CDR3 has 12 residues. CDR1 and CDR2 from the germline V gene are SQVTM and ANQGSEA. This chain's CDR3 is CSVEQGFNEQFF. CDR3 coding DNA: TGCAGCGTTGAACAGGGATTCAATGAGCAGTTCTTC.

The CDR3 protein is CASSPGDRDGETQYF. Here the CDR3 DNA reads TGTGCCAGCAGCCCGGGCGACAGGGATGGGGAGACCCAGTACTTC. The V and J genes are TRBV7-9 and TRBJ2-5; 7 bases agree with TRBD1. The length of the CDR3 is 15 residues. CDR1 is SEHNR, CDR2 FQNEAQ, per germline (reference sequence). V lost 5 bases to trimming and J lost 5 bases; unmatched junction nucleotides: 11.

The V call is TRBV7-3, the J call TRBJ2-2; the D gene is possibly TRBD2 (5 bases). The CDR3 length is 14 residues. CDR1 is SGHTA, CDR2 FQGTGA, per germline. Trimming left V 5 bases short and J 7 bases short, with 14 bases between. The CDR3, as DNA: TGTGCCAGCAGCCGATCGGGGTACAGCGGGGAGCTGTTTTTT. Translated, it gives CASSRSGYSGELFF.

The chain couples TRBV6-6 to TRBJ1-2, with a tentative D call TRBD1 (5 bases). From germline, CDR1 is MNHNY and CDR2 SVGAGI (reference sequence). CDR3 size: 14 residues. V gave up 5 bases and J gave up 8 bases, with 18 bases separating them. CDR3 protein: CASSNQGFAGGYTF. The CDR3 DNA follows: TGTGCCAGCAGTAATCAGGGATTTGCGGGGGGCTACACCTTC.

In regard to this clone: A junction end diverges from the germline sequence, so it may reflect a read error. The chain couples TRBV11-3 to TRBJ2-2; 7 bases fit TRBD1. CDR3 size: 13 residues. In germline, CDR1 is SGHNT, CDR2 YENEEA. CDR3 sequence: CASRTGNAGELFF. CDR3 bases: TGTGCCAGCAGGACAGGGAACGCCGGGGAGCTGTTTTTT.

This clone appeared once. V is TRBV28 and J is TRBJ1-4; tentative D call: TRBD1 (6 bases). V was cut by 6 bases and J by 7 bases, with 15 bases left in between. CDR3 length: 14 amino acids. Germline values: CDR1 MDHEN, CDR2 SYDVKM. Here the CDR3 reads CASSATGWGEKLFF. CDR3 in DNA: TGTGCCAGCAGCGCTACAGGGTGGGGTGAAAAACTGTTTTTT.

The chain employs TRBV25-1 and TRBJ2-5, with D possibly being TRBD1 (6 bases). In germline, CDR1 is MGHDK, CDR2 SYGVNS. The CDR3 sequence is 14 residues long. The germline V and J ends were trimmed by 7 bases and 3 bases, with 15 bases remaining between them. CDR3 in amino acids: CASTLDSGKETQYF. In DNA, the CDR3 is TGTGCCAGCACCCTGGACAGTGGAAAAGAGACCCAGTACTTC.

The V gene is TRBV5-4, the J gene TRBJ2-5, with TRBD2 identical over 10 bases. J was trimmed by 2 bases and V by 4 bases; bases with no gene match: 5. The CDR3 contains 15 residues. In germline, CDR1 is SGHNT, CDR2 YYREEE (reference sequence). CDR3 sequence: CASSERLAGQETQYF. In DNA, the CDR3 is TGTGCCAGCAGCGAACGACTAGCGGGTCAAGAGACCCAGTACTTC.

The gene calls are TRBV11-2 and TRBJ2-1; D is unclear. There are 14 residues in the CDR3. Germline values: CDR1 SGHAT, CDR2 FQNNGV. V lost 1 base and J 5 bases, leaving 9 bases between the germline ends. CDR3 DNA sequence: TGTGCCAGCAGCTTAGTTCAAGCGAACAATGAGCAGTTCTTC. Its protein product is CASSLVQANNEQFF.

This clone was detected only once. The CDR3 sequence: CASSYSRDTSYEQYF. In nucleotides, the CDR3 is TGTGCCAGCAGTTACTCGAGGGACACCTCCTACGAGCAGTACTTC. The chain employs TRBV6-5 and TRBJ2-7, with D possibly matching TRBD1 (6 bases). CDR3 size: 15 residues. V lost 0 bases, J lost 0 bases, and 9 bases lay in between. CDR1 and CDR2 from the germline V gene are MNHEY and SVGAGI.

The V gene is TRBV19, the J gene TRBJ1-2; D is possibly TRBD1 (6 bases). The CDR3 length is 12 residues. V was shortened by 6 bases and J by 3 bases, with 8 bases between the two germline ends. The germline V gene encodes CDR1 LNHDA and CDR2 SQIVND (reference sequence). The CDR3 coding sequence is TGTGCCAGTAGCCGGACAGACTATGGCTACACCTTC. Translating it yields CASSRTDYGYTF.

This clone was observed a handful of times. The chain is built from TRBV6-6 and TRBJ1-4; no definite D call. The CDR3 totals 15 residues. Germline V gene sequence: CDR1 MNHNY, CDR2 SVGAGI (reference sequence). V shed 2 bases and J shed 8 bases, with 15 bases lying between them. The DNA for the CDR3 is TGTGCCAGCAGTTACGGTTCAACTAATGACGAAAAACTGTTTTTT. Protein: CASSYGSTNDEKLFF.

The V gene is TRBV6-5, the J gene TRBJ1-4; TRBD1 is a possible D gene (5 bases). Trimming took off 4 bases at V and 0 bases at J, with 12 bases between the two ends. The CDR3 length is 16 residues. CDR1 and CDR2 (germline): MNHEY, SVGAGI. CDR3 in DNA: TGTGCCAGCAGTTCCAGGGCCCCCGCAACTAATGAAAAACTGTTTTTT. Amino acid sequence: CASSSRAPATNEKLFF.

The chain links TRBV7-6 to TRBJ1-1; 7 bases map to TRBD1. The CDR3 runs to 15 residues. V lost 4 bases, J lost 3 bases, and 8 bases stayed unmatched. Germline CDR1 SGHVS, CDR2 FNYEAQ. This chain's CDR3 is CASSSDRAFDTEAFF. The CDR3 DNA reads as TGTGCCAGCAGCTCAGACAGGGCTTTCGACACTGAAGCTTTCTTT.

This clone was detected a few times. This rearrangement joins TRBV7-9 to TRBJ2-1; TRBD2 aligns across 10 bases. Germline assignment: CDR1 SEHNR and CDR2 FQNEAQ (reference sequence). V trimming: 6 bases; J trimming: 6 bases; junction bases outside the gene matches: 8. The CDR3 consists of 15 residues. CDR3 in amino acids: CASSRGLAAPNEQFF. The CDR3 DNA follows: TGTGCCAGCAGTCGCGGACTAGCGGCTCCCAATGAGCAGTTCTTC.

In its sample, this clone was seen once. The chain combines TRBV6-5 with TRBJ2-7; 10 bases are a match to TRBD1. The CDR3 length is 14 residues. J gave up 4 bases and V 7 bases, and 7 bases lay outside the gene matches. Germline V lookup: CDR1 MNHEY, CDR2 SVGAGI. The CDR3 nucleotides read TGTGCCAGCATGGGTGGGGACAGGGGTTACGAGCAGTACTTC. Translated, it gives CASMGGDRGYEQYF.

This clone came up once. The CDR3 bases are TGTGCCAGCAGTTTCAGCCGGGACTACGAACAATACGAGCAGTACTTC. Protein sequence: CASSFSRDYEQYEQYF. V and J are TRBV6-6 and TRBJ2-7; TRBD2 matches 7 bases. From germline, CDR1 is MNHNY and CDR2 SVGAGI (reference sequence). The CDR3 covers 16 residues. The J segment lost 4 bases and the V segment lost 4 bases, leaving 13 bases of the junction unmatched.